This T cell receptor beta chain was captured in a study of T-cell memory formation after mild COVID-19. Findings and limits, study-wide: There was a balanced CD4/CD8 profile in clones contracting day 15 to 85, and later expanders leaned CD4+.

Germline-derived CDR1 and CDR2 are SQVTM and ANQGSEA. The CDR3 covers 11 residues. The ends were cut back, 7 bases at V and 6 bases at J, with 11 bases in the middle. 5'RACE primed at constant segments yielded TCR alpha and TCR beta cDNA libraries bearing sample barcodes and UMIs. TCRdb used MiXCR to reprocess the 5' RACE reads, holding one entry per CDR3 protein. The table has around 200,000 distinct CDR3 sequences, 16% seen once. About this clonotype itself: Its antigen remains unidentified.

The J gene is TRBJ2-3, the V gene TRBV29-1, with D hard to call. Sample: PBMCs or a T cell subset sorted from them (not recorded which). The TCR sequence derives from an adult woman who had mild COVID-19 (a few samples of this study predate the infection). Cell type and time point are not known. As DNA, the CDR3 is TGCAGCGCCGCCCCTAAGGATACGCAGTATTTT. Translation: CSAAPKDTQYF.